What follows is one T cell receptor beta chain and its context. The antigen is unknown. TCRdb processed the 5' RACE reads anew with MiXCR; each CDR3 protein has one entry. The top ten hold 6.1% of the sample, which has about 370,000 distinct CDR3 sequences, under 30% seen once. This specimen belongs to a study of identical twins' blood T cells. General observations from the study: Twin similarity might stem from environmental factors, not only genetics.

Trimming cost V 8 bases and J 3 bases, with 17 bases left between them. The CDR3 spans 15 residues. CDR1 LNHDA and CDR2 SQIVND come from the germline V gene (reference sequence). The sample taken for sequencing was PBMCs. V gene TRBV19 combines with J gene TRBJ1-3; tentatively, D is TRBD1 (6 bases). The receptor's source is a woman aged 18-49 years in good health. The CDR3 DNA reads TGTGCCAGTTCCTACCGGGACACCCTTGGAAACACCATATATTTT. It specifies CASSYRDTLGNTIYF.